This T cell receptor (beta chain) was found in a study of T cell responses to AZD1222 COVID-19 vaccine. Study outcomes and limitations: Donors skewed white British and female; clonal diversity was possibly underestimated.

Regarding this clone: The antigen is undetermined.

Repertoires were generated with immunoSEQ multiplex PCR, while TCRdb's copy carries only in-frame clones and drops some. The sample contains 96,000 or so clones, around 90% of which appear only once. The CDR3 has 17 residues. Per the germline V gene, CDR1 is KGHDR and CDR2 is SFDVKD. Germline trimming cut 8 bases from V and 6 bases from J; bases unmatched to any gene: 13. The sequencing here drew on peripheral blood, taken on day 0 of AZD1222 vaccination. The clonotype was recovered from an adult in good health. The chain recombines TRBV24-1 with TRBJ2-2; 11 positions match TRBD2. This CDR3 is CATKGTQGLAESGELFF. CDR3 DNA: TGTGCCACCAAGGGGACACAGGGACTAGCGGAATCCGGGGAGCTGTTTTTT.